These T cell receptor beta chains were read from a single sample in a study of naive and memory T cell subsets. From the UMI-ligation and nested PCR reads, TCRdb called clonotypes with MiXCR, one entry per CDR3 protein. The table shows approximately 140,000 distinct CDR3 sequences, with over 15% occurring only once. The sample taken for sequencing was naive CD4+ T cells from blood. The receptors stem from a human donor in good health. Each CDR3 is given with its conserved first and last residue. Each record gives: clone size, J gene, D gene, V gene, CDR3 protein, CDR3 DNA. The D gene is left open where the match is weak. Rows give clone size only sometimes, using once, few, many, or a class for an expanded clone.

- TRBJ1-6 - TRBV2 CASKLREIRNSPLHF TGTGCCAGCAAGTTACGGGAGATAAGGAATTCACCCCTCCACTTT
few TRBJ2-2 TRBD1 TRBV18 CASSPQTGAGELFF TGTGCCAGCTCACCCCAGACAGGGGCCGGGGAGCTGTTTTTT
- TRBJ2-3 TRBD1 TRBV25-1 CASSQTGGPSDTQYF TGTGCCAGCAGCCAAACAGGGGGTCCGTCAGATACGCAGTATTTT
once TRBJ2-1 - TRBV5-1 CASSLYSQLNEQFF TGCGCCAGCAGCTTGTATAGCCAGCTCAATGAGCAGTTCTTC
few TRBJ2-4 - TRBV5-5 CASSLYLSGNIQYF TGTGCCAGCAGCTTGTACCTCTCGGGAAACATTCAGTACTTC
- TRBJ1-1 TRBD1 TRBV3-1 CASSQGQGRRAFF TGTGCCAGCAGCCAGGGACAGGGCAGGCGAGCTTTCTTT
- TRBJ2-7 TRBD1 TRBV28 CASSSPGGPYEQYF TGTGCCAGCAGTTCCCCAGGGGGTCCCTACGAGCAGTACTTC
- TRBJ2-2 - TRBV27 CASSLGGVPGELFF TGTGCCAGCAGTTTAGGGGGAGTACCCGGGGAGCTGTTTTTT
few TRBJ2-3 TRBD1 TRBV5-5 CASSPFDQGATDTQYF TGTGCCAGCAGCCCGTTCGACCAGGGGGCCACAGATACGCAGTATTTT
- TRBJ2-1 - TRBV24-1 CATSDTNYNEQFF TGTGCCACCAGTGATACCAACTACAATGAGCAGTTCTTC
- TRBJ1-4 TRBD1 TRBV7-9 CASSGWTGSVEKLFF TGTGCCAGCAGCGGTTGGACAGGGTCCGTTGAAAAACTGTTTTTT
- TRBJ1-2 - TRBV2 CASSGVVDGYTF TGTGCCAGCAGTGGAGTGGTCGATGGCTACACCTTC
- TRBJ2-7 - TRBV12-3/TRBV12-4 CASSPKPSSYEQYF TGTGCCAGCAGTCCTAAACCGAGCTCCTACGAGCAGTACTTC
few TRBJ2-3 - TRBV21-1 CASSKSLGRASDTQYF TGTGCCAGCAGCAAAAGCCTGGGCAGGGCTTCAGATACGCAGTATTTT
few TRBJ1-5 - TRBV30 CAWSLKDGQPQHF TGTGCCTGGAGTCTAAAAGACGGACAGCCCCAGCATTTT
- TRBJ2-3 TRBD2 TRBV12-3/TRBV12-4 CASSWGLAGPSDTQYF TGTGCCAGCAGTTGGGGACTAGCGGGACCCTCAGATACGCAGTATTTT
- TRBJ2-7 - TRBV5-1 CASSPQGQGLHEQYF TGCGCCAGCAGCCCACAAGGGCAGGGGCTCCACGAGCAGTACTTC
- TRBJ2-2 - TRBV30 CAWARDRELFF TGTGCCTGGGCCCGGGACAGGGAGCTGTTTTTT
few TRBJ2-7 - TRBV6-6 CASNQKGGFYEQYF TGTGCCAGCAATCAAAAGGGGGGTTTCTACGAGCAGTACTTC
few TRBJ2-7 - TRBV9 CASSAFGTVLDEQYF TGTGCCAGCAGCGCCTTTGGGACGGTTCTCGACGAGCAGTACTTC
few TRBJ2-1 - TRBV5-4 CASSPGPSSYNEQFF TGTGCCAGCAGCCCCGGACCCTCCTCCTACAATGAGCAGTTCTTC
many TRBJ2-1 - TRBV4-3 CASSQDRHSNEQFF TGCGCCAGCAGCCAAGATAGGCACTCGAATGAGCAGTTCTTC
- TRBJ2-3 TRBD2 TRBV7-3 CASSLRARGLLAGSTDTQYF TGTGCCAGCAGCTTGAGGGCTCGGGGGCTACTAGCGGGTAGCACAGATACGCAGTATTTT
few TRBJ1-1 - TRBV4-2 CASSQVQSYGTEAFF TGTGCCAGCAGCCAAGTCCAATCTTATGGCACTGAAGCTTTCTTT
- TRBJ2-7 TRBD2 TRBV5-1 CASSLDSPGGPYEQYF TGCGCCAGCAGCTTGGATTCTCCGGGAGGGCCCTACGAGCAGTACTTC
- TRBJ1-1 - TRBV9 CASSVGQVYTEAFF TGTGCCAGCAGCGTAGGCCAGGTGTACACTGAAGCTTTCTTT
once TRBJ2-3 TRBD2 TRBV10-3 CAITSTSGENTDTQYF TGTGCCATCACCAGTACTAGCGGGGAGAACACAGATACGCAGTATTTT
few TRBJ2-1 TRBD2 TRBV10-3 CAISVGSPSGISYNEQFF TGTGCCATCAGTGTAGGGTCGCCTAGCGGGATTTCCTACAATGAGCAGTTCTTC
few TRBJ1-6 TRBD1 TRBV20-1 CSARTGTGRSPLHF TGCAGTGCCAGAACGGGGACAGGTCGTTCACCCCTCCACTTT
- TRBJ2-4 TRBD1 TRBV2 CASTSLFSPGQRNIQYF TGTGCCAGCACCTCGCTCTTTTCACCGGGACAGAGAAACATTCAGTACTTC
- TRBJ1-2 - TRBV7-2 CASSPRPEYSNYGYTF TGTGCCAGCAGCCCCCGGCCAGAGTATTCTAACTATGGCTACACCTTC
- TRBJ2-7 TRBD2 TRBV20-1 CSARLNYGRVYEQYF TGCAGTGCCCGTTTAAACTACGGGAGGGTCTACGAGCAGTACTTC